The entry that follows covers one TCR beta chain sequence. Its binding antigen is unknown. The sample holds no much larger clone one base away, and base qualities are not on file. Using the deep immunoSEQ assay, TCR CDR3 regions were amplified from genomic DNA by multiplex PCR. Genomic DNA extracted from each cell subset was distributed evenly over all wells of several immunoSEQ 96-well plates, and each plate served as one replicate. For sorted subsets, approximately 210 ng of genomic DNA, equivalent to 25,000 to 35,000 T cell genomes, went into each replicate PCR. The purified libraries were quantified using a Qubit 3.0 fluorometer, sized with a Bioanalyzer 2100, and then quantified again using the KAPA Library Quantification kit. Every immunoSEQ 96-well plate was sequenced on a dedicated single-read 150-cycle Illumina NextSeq 550 flow cell. The authors' pipeline ran thus. Because the immunoSEQ output included only junctional sequences and no quality scores, the filtering could not be the same as the filtering used for full-length reads. To assign V/J genes and CDR3, sequences were annotated against IMGT germline references using PyIR, a Python wrapper for IgBLAST v1.9. Reads with weak V/J assignments (E-value above 1e-6), missing CDR3, stop codons, out-of-frame junctions, or ambiguous translated residues were removed. V3J clonotypes were defined as sequences sharing the same inferred V gene, J gene, and CDR3 amino acid sequence. The percentage overlap between two repertoires was calculated by dividing the number of shared unique clonotypes by the size of the smaller repertoire. RTK rarefaction, the Chao1 estimator, and Recon v2.1 estimates of unobserved clonotypes were used to assess repertoire richness. OLGA was used to compute generation probabilities for all TCRbeta clonotypes that the gDNA method yielded from a few donors. TCRdb took over this immuneACCESS table, retaining in-frame rearrangements with V and J assigned. Such tables are incomplete; in checked studies, under half of the missing clones stem from an unresolved V gene, and the remainder is unexplained. V, J and clone size reflect that table, while D and trimming were determined from the DNA. The sample table contains millions of clones; only one count was recorded for 85% to 95% of them. The ten largest clones capture 0.13% of the sample.

The data are from a study of shared clonotypes between healthy human individuals (dated by TCRdb to 2018 to 2021). Background on the whole study: The cohort comprised a couple of women and a few men aged 18 to 49 years. For each donor, CD4 naive and CD4 memory were each run on three plates, CD8 naive on two plates, and CD8 memory on one plate. To estimate repertoire size and how much clonotypes are shared between individuals, the study performed deep sequencing of blood TCR repertoires from 4 to 6 healthy adults. Different laboratories and diverse techniques were used to prepare libraries and sequence TCR repertoires, to increase sequencing depth and limit assay-specific biases. Each donor's leukapheresis produced roughly between roughly 0.85 and 9.5 billion PBMCs.

Healthy HIV-negative adults with no recently reported acute infections or vaccinations were included as donors. All donors were Caucasian adults living in Nashville, Tennessee, USA. CD4+ T cells were enriched through magnetic negative selection, after which naive cells were positively selected on CD45RA and the remaining negative fraction served as the memory subset. Blood was obtained by leukapheresis, after which PBMCs were separated by Ficoll-Histopaque density gradient centrifugation and cryopreserved in liquid nitrogen vapor phase. Analytical flow cytometry was used to check the purity and quantity of each magnetically sorted T cell population. Genomic DNA was isolated from each sorted fraction and quantified by UV absorbance on a Nanodrop 2000c. The trim is 7 bases for V and 0 bases for J, with a gap of 7 bases between the germline ends. The CDR3 runs 12 amino acids, cysteine and phenylalanine included. The read is trimmed to its CDR3 DNA, 36 bases read in frame from base 1. Via the germline V gene, CDR1 is SQVTM and CDR2 ANQGSEA.

The study at large found these results: Only blood was sampled, and tissue TCR repertoires likely differ from those in blood. The small number of donors limited the genetic and exposure-history diversity represented. Estimated clonotype richness was generally larger for naive than for memory subsets. Even with the large sequencing depth, rarefaction of the sorted-subset datasets indicated that sequencing was incomplete. Pairwise subsampling led to the expectation that sequencing depth would affect the degree of clonotype sharing among donors. Compared with non-shared clonotypes, clonotypes shared by all four sorted-subset donors had higher generation probabilities. About 5% of naive CD4, roughly 3.6% of naive CD8, 2% to 2.5% of memory CD4, and 0.4% of memory CD8 clonotypes were shared across several donors.

This receptor was identified in a young man in good health. Recombination connected TRBV29-1 to TRBJ1-3; 5 matching bases give a weak D call of TRBD1. The sequencing sample was made of naive CD4+ T cells sorted from blood. The cell subset or site label, read with the paper, signifies: CD45RA+ positively selected. The sequence in DNA is TGCAGCGGGGGGATCTCTGGAAACACCATATATTTT. Protein translation: CSGGISGNTIYF. The CDR3 plus the reference TRBV29-1 and TRBJ1-3 genes for the other parts give the full variable domain: SAVISQKPSRDICQRGTSLTIQCQVDSQVTMMFWYRQQPGQSLTLIATANQGSEATYESGFVIDKFPISRPNLTFSTLTVSNMSPEDSSIYLCSGGISGNTIYFGEGSWLTVV.